Shown below are 30 T cell receptor beta chains from a single sample sequenced in a study of T cells in Graves' hyperthyroidism and ophthalmopathy. The CDR3 regions of TCR beta were amplified from RNA transcripts. A set of HTBI primers served as the primers for a first-round RT-PCR of the TCR CDR3. MiXCR was run by TCRdb on the multiplex PCR reads, yielding one entry per CDR3 protein. This table has roughly 800,000 distinct CDR3 sequences, around 38% appearing once. Sequenced: blood. The source of these receptors is a man aged 18 to 30 with Graves' hyperthyroidism.

This clonotype was counted once. The chain employs TRBV13 and TRBJ2-5, with 9 bases that match TRBD2. The CDR3 totals 16 residues. J lost 2 bases, V lost 6 bases, and 10 bases had no gene match. Germline CDR1 PRHDT, CDR2 FYEKMQ (reference sequence). As DNA, the CDR3 is TGTGCCAGCAGACAATCGGGACTAGCAGATCAAGAGACCCAGTACTTC. Its protein product is CASRQSGLADQETQYF.

This chain links TRBV7-9 with TRBJ1-2; no clear D. The CDR3 length is 15 residues. CDR1 and CDR2 (germline): SEHNR, FQNEAQ (reference sequence). V was shortened by 3 bases and J by 1 base, with 12 bases between the two germline ends. The CDR3 DNA reads TGTGCCAGCAGCTTGTTAGGTCCTGATAACTATGGCTACACCTTC. This gives the protein CASSLLGPDNYGYTF.

This clonotype was observed a few times. J is TRBJ1-1 and V is TRBV5-5, with 8 nucleotides matching TRBD1. The CDR3 covers 15 residues. V was clipped by 1 base and J by 11 bases; unmatched bases: 13. Germline V CDR1 and CDR2: SGHKS, YYEKEE (reference sequence). This CDR3 is CASSLWATGALGAFF. The CDR3, as DNA: TGTGCCAGCAGCTTGTGGGCGACAGGGGCTTTAGGGGCTTTCTTT.

Details on this clonotype: Germline is not matched at one junction end, which may reflect a read error. This chain connects TRBV7-9 to TRBJ1-1, with D tentatively TRBD1 (6 bases). CDR1 and CDR2 from the germline V gene are SEHNR and FQNEAQ (reference sequence). CDR3 size: 14 residues. The CDR3 nucleotides are TGCGCCAGCCGACCAACAGGGTTCGACACTGAAGCTTTCTTT. Translation gives CASRPTGFDTEAFF.

This clonotype was seen at least ten times. The genes are TRBV6-2 or TRBV6-3 and TRBJ1-5; D call uncertain. This CDR3 region has 13 residues. Germline CDR1 reads MNHEY; CDR2 reads SVGEGT. With 7 bases removed from V and 7 bases from J, the gap between germline ends came to 14 bases. In DNA, the CDR3 is TGTGCCAGCACCGAACGGGAGAACCAGCCCCAGCATTTT. It yields the protein CASTERENQPQHF.

This clonotype was observed at least ten times. The rearrangement uses TRBV24-1 and TRBJ1-5; TRBD1 matches at 7 bases. V trimming: 9 bases; J trimming: 4 bases; junction bases outside the gene matches: 8. In germline, CDR1 is KGHDR, CDR2 SFDVKD. The CDR3 runs 14 residues. The CDR3 reads CATQNRGGNQPQHF. As DNA, the CDR3 is TGTGCCACCCAGAACAGGGGAGGGAATCAGCCCCAGCATTTT.

This clonotype was counted only a few times. The chain carries TRBV6-6 and TRBJ1-1, with 8 bases identical to TRBD1. The germline CDR1 and CDR2 sequences are MNHNY and SVGAGI (reference sequence). Trimming removed 5 bases from V and 10 bases from J; junction bases left unmatched: 12. This CDR3 has 14 amino acids. In DNA form, the CDR3 reads TGTGCCAGCAGTCCCCAGACAGGGGCGGCAGGAGCTTTCTTT. Amino acid sequence: CASSPQTGAAGAFF.

About this clonotype: The junction departs from germline at one end; a sequencing error may be responsible. This chain joins TRBV9 and TRBJ1-2; D perhaps matches TRBD1 (6 bases). The germline V gene encodes CDR1 SGDLS and CDR2 YYNGEE. The length of the CDR3 is 15 residues. CDR3 amino acids: CAGSVAVGGVYGYTF. The CDR3 region has the DNA TGTGCCGGCAGCGTAGCGGTAGGGGGGGTCTATGGCTACACCTTC.

Ten or more counts support this clonotype. The chain links TRBV7-2 to TRBJ1-6; D is ambiguous. V was cut by 1 base and J by 3 bases, with 10 bases left in between. Per germline, CDR1 SGHTA and CDR2 FQGNSA. There are 16 residues in the CDR3. The DNA for the CDR3 is TGTGCCAGCAGCTTAGTCCCGTTCTTCTATAATTCACCCCTCCACTTT. Protein: CASSLVPFFYNSPLHF.

The rearrangement joins TRBV15 to TRBJ1-1; D uncertain. The V gene lost 3 bases and the J gene lost 4 bases, with 12 bases spanning the gap. The germline V gene has CDR1 LNHNV and CDR2 YYDKDF (reference sequence). The CDR3 spans 14 residues. CDR3 sequence reads: CATSSLEGGTEAFF. The CDR3, as DNA: TGTGCCACCAGCAGCTTAGAGGGCGGCACTGAAGCTTTCTTT.

This clonotype occurred a few times. The chain has TRBV5-1 and TRBJ2-7; 10 nucleotides agree with TRBD1. Germline V gene lookup returns CDR1 SGHRS and CDR2 YFSETQ. This CDR3 region has 14 residues. V was clipped by 3 bases and J by 5 bases; unmatched bases: 5. CDR3 residues: CASSWVTGGDEQYF. The CDR3 DNA reads as TGCGCCAGCAGCTGGGTGACAGGGGGCGACGAGCAGTACTTC. Using reference TRBV5-1 and TRBJ2-7 for the parts outside the CDR3, the full variable domain is KAGVTQTPRYLIKTRGQQVTLSCSPISGHRSVSWYQQTPGQGLQFLFEYFSETQRNKGNFPGRFSGRQFSNSRSEMNVSTLELGDSALYLCASSWVTGGDEQYFGPGTRLTVT.

The CDR3 DNA is TGTGCCAGCAGTTATAGGGACAGACAAAAACTGTTTTTT. Residues: CASSYRDRQKLFF. The chain joins TRBV6-1 to TRBJ1-4; 7 bases are shared with TRBD1. The length of the CDR3 is 13 residues. From germline, CDR1 is MNHNS and CDR2 SASEGT. V dropped 5 bases and J dropped 9; count of bases not matched to a gene: 6.

This clonotype appeared a few times. The chain has TRBV7-2 and TRBJ1-4, with TRBD1 matching over 9 bases. The germline gives CDR1 SGHTA, CDR2 FQGNSA. Losses at the gene ends were 6 bases for V and 7 bases for J; bases not matched to a gene: 6. The CDR3 contains 14 residues. The CDR3 DNA reads as TGTGCCAGCAGTCTACAGGGGGCGAGTGAAAAACTGTTTTTT. It translates to CASSLQGASEKLFF.

CDR3 nucleotides: TGTGCCAGCAGCGTCCACACAGATACGCAGTATTTT. As protein: CASSVHTDTQYF. This chain uses TRBV7-9 with TRBJ2-3, with no clear D. Trimming shortened V by 5 bases and J by 2 bases, and 5 bases separated the two germline ends. Germline lookup yields CDR1 SEHNR and CDR2 FQNEAQ (reference sequence). The CDR3 sequence is 12 residues long.

This clonotype was detected ten times or more. The chain links TRBV29-1 to TRBJ2-5; D possibly corresponds to TRBD2 (5 bases). The ends were cut back, 0 bases at V and 9 bases at J, with 23 bases in the middle. Germline-derived CDR1 and CDR2 are SQVTM and ANQGSEA. This CDR3 is 16 amino acids long. The CDR3 coding sequence is TGCAGCGTTGAAGACAAGAGGAGGACGGTCCTCCGGTCCCAGTACTTC. It encodes CSVEDKRRTVLRSQYF.

The rearrangement uses TRBV7-2 and TRBJ2-6; the match to TRBD1 covers 8 bases. Losses at the gene ends were 6 bases for V and 0 bases for J; bases not matched to a gene: 10. The CDR3 is 18 residues long. CDR1 is SGHTA, CDR2 FQGNSA, per germline. As DNA, the CDR3 is TGTGCCAGCAGTGGCGGACAGGGACCAAGCTCTGGGGCCAACGTCCTGACTTTC. This translates into CASSGGQGPSSGANVLTF. Combining the CDR3 with reference TRBV7-2 and TRBJ2-6 gives the whole variable domain GAGVSQSPSNKVTEKGKDVELRCDPISGHTALYWYRQSLGQGLEFLIYFQGNSAPDKSGLPSDRFSAERTGGSVSTLTIQRTQQEDSAVYLCASSGGQGPSSGANVLTFGAGSRLTVL.

The genes are TRBV29-1 and TRBJ2-7, with TRBD1 matching over 9 bases. The DNA end favors TRBJ2-1, so the J call may be wrong. The CDR3 has 15 residues. CDR1 is SQVTM, CDR2 ANQGSEA, per germline. The CDR3 sequence: CSVDFRDRVHNEQFF. CDR3 bases: TGCAGCGTTGACTTCCGGGACAGGGTACACAATGAGCAGTTCTTC.

This clonotype was seen a handful of times. The chain carries TRBV7-9 and TRBJ2-7, with D maybe TRBD1 (7 bases). CDR3 length equals 14 residues. Germline V gene data show CDR1 as SEHNR and CDR2 as FQNEAQ (reference sequence). The V end was cut by 5 bases, the J end by 5 bases, with 16 bases between. As DNA, the CDR3 is TGTGCCAGCAGCCCTATTCAGGGGGGCCACGAGCAGTACTTC. Its protein product is CASSPIQGGHEQYF.

As to this clonotype: One junction end disagrees with the germline gene, perhaps due to a read error. CDR3 DNA sequence: TGTGCCAGCAGTATGATAGATAAGGAGACCCAGTACTTC. Translating it yields CASSMIDKETQYF. The chain joins TRBV19 to TRBJ2-5; D is undetermined. Germline lookup yields CDR1 LNHDA and CDR2 SQIVND (reference sequence). The CDR3 totals 13 residues.

On this clonotype itself: A much larger clone differs from this one at a single base, so this may be a read error. The chain links TRBV2 to TRBJ1-1; D is unresolved. Germline V gene lookup returns CDR1 SNHLY and CDR2 FYNNEI. The CDR3 is 15 amino acids. The CDR3 spells CASSGTTQTNTEASF. The CDR3 DNA reads as TGTGCCAGCAGTGGAACGACACAGACCAACACTGAAGCTTCCTTT.

This chain uses TRBV5-6 with TRBJ2-7; unclear D gene. CDR1 is SGHDT and CDR2 is YYEEEE in the germline V gene. CDR3 length: 12 residues. V lost 3 bases and J 5 bases, leaving 9 bases between the germline ends. CDR3 residues: CASSSDFHEQYF. Written as DNA, the CDR3 is TGTGCCAGCAGCTCAGATTTCCACGAGCAGTACTTC.

As concerns this clonotype: The junction and the germline gene differ at one end; a read error may be behind it. This sequence joins TRBV4-1 and TRBJ1-1, with D uncertain. Germline CDR1 reads MGHRA; CDR2 reads YSYEKL. The CDR3 length is 15 residues. CDR3 amino acids: CASSQDRSGNPEAFF. The CDR3 DNA reads as TGCGCCAGCAGCCAAGATCGATCCGGGAACCCTGAAGCTTTCTTT.

The chain is built from TRBV10-3 and TRBJ2-7; D possibly corresponds to TRBD2 (6 bases). Trimming removed 0 bases from V and 4 bases from J, with 19 bases in between. Germline-derived CDR1 and CDR2 are ENHRY and SYGVKD. The CDR3 has 17 residues. Here the CDR3 reads CAISESGGRRAGYEQYF. As DNA, the CDR3 is TGTGCCATCAGTGAGTCGGGCGGTAGGAGGGCCGGGTACGAGCAGTACTTC.

About this clonotype: This may be a read error: a much more frequent sequence differs by one nucleotide. V and J are TRBV2 and TRBJ1-3, with 8 bases fitting TRBD1. The CDR3 extends over 13 amino acids. Germline V gene data show CDR1 as SNHLY and CDR2 as FYNNEI. Written as DNA, the CDR3 is TGTGCCAGCAGACAGGGGGACGGAAACACCGTATATTTT. Protein product: CASRQGDGNTVYF.

Details on this clonotype: This may be a read error: a much more frequent sequence differs by one nucleotide. This chain connects TRBV7-8 to TRBJ2-5; D is undetermined. Per the germline V gene, CDR1 is SGHVS and CDR2 is FQNEAQ. The CDR3 has 13 residues. In nucleotides, the CDR3 is TGTGTCAGCAGCCAAGACCACCAAGAGACCCAGTACTTC. This translates into CVSSQDHQETQYF. Full variable domain (remainder filled in from reference TRBV7-8 and TRBJ2-5): GAGVSQSPRYKVAKRGQDVALRCDPISGHVSLFWYQQALGQGPEFLTYFQNEAQLDKSGLPSDRFFAERPEGSVSTLKIQRTQQEDSAVYLCVSSQDHQETQYFGPGTRLLVL.

This rearrangement joins TRBV7-9 to TRBJ2-5; D is perhaps TRBD1 or TRBD2 (5 bases each). The ends were cut back, 5 bases at V and 0 bases at J, with 13 bases in the middle. The CDR3 runs 15 residues. The germline V gene has CDR1 SEHNR and CDR2 FQNEAQ (reference sequence). The CDR3 protein is CASSPTRGHQETQYF. CDR3 in DNA: TGTGCCAGCAGCCCTACCCGGGGACACCAAGAGACCCAGTACTTC.

The V gene is TRBV4-2, the J gene TRBJ1-1; weak D call: TRBD1 (6 bases). Trimming cost V 0 bases and J 5 bases, with 13 bases left between them. The CDR3 totals 15 residues. In germline, CDR1 is LGHNA, CDR2 YNFKEQ. DNA for the CDR3: TGTGCCAGCAGCCAAGATGGGGAAGGGGGGACTGAAGCTTTCTTT. The encoded protein is CASSQDGEGGTEAFF.

A few counts support this clonotype. The J gene is TRBJ1-1, the V gene TRBV19; D unclear. The germline V gene has CDR1 LNHDA and CDR2 SQIVND (reference sequence). Trimming cost V 5 bases and J 1 base, with 11 bases left between them. The CDR3 runs 14 residues. CDR3 sequence: CASSLLTKNTEAFF. CDR3 coding DNA: TGTGCCAGTAGTCTCCTGACAAAGAACACTGAAGCTTTCTTT.

There are a few counts of this clonotype. The chain uses TRBV5-1 and TRBJ1-4; D unresolved. Germline V CDR1 and CDR2: SGHRS, YFSETQ. The CDR3 loop spans 14 amino acids. Trimming cost V 4 bases and J 5 bases, with 12 bases left between them. DNA of the CDR3: TGCGCCAGCAGCCCCCGGGATCCCAATGAAAAACTGTTTTTT. Translating it yields CASSPRDPNEKLFF.

The chain carries TRBV10-3 and TRBJ1-6; no definite D call. Between the trimmed V and J ends, which lost 4 bases and 5 bases, there was a span of 3 bases. Germline loops: CDR1 ENHRY, CDR2 SYGVKD. This CDR3 contains 12 residues. For the CDR3, the DNA is TGTGCCATCAGTGCCGATAATTCACCCCTCCACTTT. This gives the protein CAISADNSPLHF.